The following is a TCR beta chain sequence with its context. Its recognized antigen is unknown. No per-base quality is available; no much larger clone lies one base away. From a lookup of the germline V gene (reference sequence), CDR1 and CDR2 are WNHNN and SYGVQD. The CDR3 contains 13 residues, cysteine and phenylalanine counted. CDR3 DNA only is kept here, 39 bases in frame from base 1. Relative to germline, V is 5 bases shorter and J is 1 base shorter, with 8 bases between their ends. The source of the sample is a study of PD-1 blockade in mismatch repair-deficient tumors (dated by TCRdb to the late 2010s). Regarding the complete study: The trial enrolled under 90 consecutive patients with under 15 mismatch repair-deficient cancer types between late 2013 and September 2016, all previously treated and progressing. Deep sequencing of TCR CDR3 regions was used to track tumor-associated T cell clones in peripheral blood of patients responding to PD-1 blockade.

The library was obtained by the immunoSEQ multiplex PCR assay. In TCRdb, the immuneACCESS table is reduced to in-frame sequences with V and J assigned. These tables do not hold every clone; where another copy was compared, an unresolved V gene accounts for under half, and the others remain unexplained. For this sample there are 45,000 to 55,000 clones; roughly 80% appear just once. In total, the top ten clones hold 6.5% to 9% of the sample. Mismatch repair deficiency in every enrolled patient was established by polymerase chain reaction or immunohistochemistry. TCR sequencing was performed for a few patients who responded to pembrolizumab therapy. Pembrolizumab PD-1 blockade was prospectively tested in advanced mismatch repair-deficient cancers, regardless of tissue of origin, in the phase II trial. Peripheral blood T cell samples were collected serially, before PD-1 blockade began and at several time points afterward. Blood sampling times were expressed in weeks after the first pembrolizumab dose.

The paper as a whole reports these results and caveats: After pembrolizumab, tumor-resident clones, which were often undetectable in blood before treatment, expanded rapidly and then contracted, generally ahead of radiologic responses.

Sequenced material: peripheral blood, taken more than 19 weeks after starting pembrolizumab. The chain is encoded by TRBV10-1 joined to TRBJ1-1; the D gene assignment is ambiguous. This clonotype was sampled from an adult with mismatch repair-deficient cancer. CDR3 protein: CASSRQANTEAFF. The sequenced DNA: TGCGCCAGCAGTCGACAAGCGAACACTGAAGCTTTCTTT.